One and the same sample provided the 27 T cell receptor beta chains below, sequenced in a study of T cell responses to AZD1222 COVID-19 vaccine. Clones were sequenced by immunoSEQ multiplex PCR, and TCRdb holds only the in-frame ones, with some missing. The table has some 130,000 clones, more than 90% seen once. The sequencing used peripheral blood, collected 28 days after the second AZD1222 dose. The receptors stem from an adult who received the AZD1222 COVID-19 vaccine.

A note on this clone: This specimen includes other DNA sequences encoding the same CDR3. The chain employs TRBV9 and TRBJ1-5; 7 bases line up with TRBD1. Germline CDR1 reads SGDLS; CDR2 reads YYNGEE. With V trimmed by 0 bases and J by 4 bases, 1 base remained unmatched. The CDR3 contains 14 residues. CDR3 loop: CASSVGDSNQPQHF. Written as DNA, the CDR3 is TGTGCCAGCAGCGTAGGGGACAGTAATCAGCCCCAGCATTTT.

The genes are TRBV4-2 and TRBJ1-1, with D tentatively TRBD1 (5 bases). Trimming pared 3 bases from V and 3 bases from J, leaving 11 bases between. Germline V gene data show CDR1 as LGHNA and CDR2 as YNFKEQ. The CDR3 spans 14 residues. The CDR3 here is CASSQGGSDTEAFF. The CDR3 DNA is TGTGCCAGCAGCCAGGGGGGATCGGACACTGAAGCTTTCTTT.

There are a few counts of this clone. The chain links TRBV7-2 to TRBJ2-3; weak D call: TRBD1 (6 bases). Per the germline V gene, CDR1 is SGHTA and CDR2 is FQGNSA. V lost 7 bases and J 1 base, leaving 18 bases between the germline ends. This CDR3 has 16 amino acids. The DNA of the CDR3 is TGTGCCAGCACCCTCTCCGTGGGGGCGGGCACAGATACGCAGTATTTT. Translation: CASTLSVGAGTDTQYF.

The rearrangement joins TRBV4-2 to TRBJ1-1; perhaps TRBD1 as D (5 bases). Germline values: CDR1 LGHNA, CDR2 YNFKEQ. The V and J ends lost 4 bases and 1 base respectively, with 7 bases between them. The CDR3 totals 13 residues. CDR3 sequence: CASSPGQNTEAFF. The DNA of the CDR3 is TGTGCCAGCAGCCCCGGACAGAACACTGAAGCTTTCTTT.

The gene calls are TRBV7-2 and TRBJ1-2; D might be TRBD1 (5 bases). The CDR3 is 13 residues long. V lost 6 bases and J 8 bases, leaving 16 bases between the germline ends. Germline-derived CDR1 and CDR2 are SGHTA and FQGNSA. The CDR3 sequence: CASSDSFRGGYTF. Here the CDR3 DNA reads TGTGCCAGCAGTGACAGCTTCCGGGGAGGCTACACCTTC.

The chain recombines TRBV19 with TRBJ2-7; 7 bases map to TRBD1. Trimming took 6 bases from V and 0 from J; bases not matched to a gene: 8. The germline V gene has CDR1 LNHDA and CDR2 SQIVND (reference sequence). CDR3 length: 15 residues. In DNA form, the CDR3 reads TGTGCCAGTAGCCCATCGACAGGGAACTCCTACGAGCAGTACTTC. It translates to CASSPSTGNSYEQYF.

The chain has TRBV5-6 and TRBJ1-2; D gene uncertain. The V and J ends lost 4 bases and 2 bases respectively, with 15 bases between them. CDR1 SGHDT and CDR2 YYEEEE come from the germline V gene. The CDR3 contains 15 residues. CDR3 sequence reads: CASSPRDRLNYGYTF. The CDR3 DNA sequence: TGTGCCAGCAGCCCGCGGGATCGACTCAACTATGGCTACACCTTC.

The CDR3 protein is CASSYLAGGTYEQYF. The CDR3 region has the DNA TGTGCCAGCAGTTACTTGGCGGGAGGGACCTACGAGCAGTACTTC. The chain recombines TRBV6-2 or TRBV6-3 with TRBJ2-7; 9 bases line up with TRBD2. Germline V gene data show CDR1 as MNHEY and CDR2 as SVGEGT. V lost 1 base, J lost 2 bases, and 3 bases stayed unmatched. This CDR3 contains 15 residues.

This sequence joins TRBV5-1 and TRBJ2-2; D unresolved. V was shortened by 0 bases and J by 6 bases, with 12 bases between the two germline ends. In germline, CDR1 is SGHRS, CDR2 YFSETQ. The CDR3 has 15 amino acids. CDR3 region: CASSLARYIAGELFF. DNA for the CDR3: TGCGCCAGCAGCTTGGCCCGGTACATCGCCGGGGAGCTGTTTTTT.

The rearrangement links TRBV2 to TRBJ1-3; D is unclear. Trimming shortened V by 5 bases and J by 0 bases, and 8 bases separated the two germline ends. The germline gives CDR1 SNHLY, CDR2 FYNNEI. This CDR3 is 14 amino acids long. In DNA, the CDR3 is TGTGCCAGCAGTTTGTCCTTCTCTGGAAACACCATATATTTT. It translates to CASSLSFSGNTIYF.

CDR3 DNA: TGTGCCAGCAGCTCCACTCCGGGGGTGGAAGCTTTCTTT. The encoded protein is CASSSTPGVEAFF. V gene TRBV7-3 combines with J gene TRBJ1-1; possible D gene TRBD1, 5 bases. This CDR3 is 13 amino acids long. Trimming left V 4 bases short and J 8 bases short, with 14 bases between. Germline V CDR1 and CDR2: SGHTA, FQGTGA.

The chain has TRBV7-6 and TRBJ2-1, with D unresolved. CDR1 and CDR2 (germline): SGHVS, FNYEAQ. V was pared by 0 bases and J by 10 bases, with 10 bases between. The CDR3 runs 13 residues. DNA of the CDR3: TGTGCCAGCAGCTTAGCGGCTTATAGGGAGCAGTTCTTC. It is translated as CASSLAAYREQFF.

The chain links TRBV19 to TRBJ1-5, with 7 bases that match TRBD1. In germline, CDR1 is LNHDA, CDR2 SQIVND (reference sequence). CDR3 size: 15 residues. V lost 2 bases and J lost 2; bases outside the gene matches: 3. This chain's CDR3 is CASSIQGTGNQPQHF. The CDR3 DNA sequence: TGTGCCAGTAGTATACAGGGGACAGGCAATCAGCCCCAGCATTTT.

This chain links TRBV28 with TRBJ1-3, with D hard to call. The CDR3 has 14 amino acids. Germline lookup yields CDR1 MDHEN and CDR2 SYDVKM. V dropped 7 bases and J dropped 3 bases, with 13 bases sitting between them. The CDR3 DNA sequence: TGTGCCAGCATCAACGAGGGCATTGGAAACACCATATATTTT. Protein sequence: CASINEGIGNTIYF.

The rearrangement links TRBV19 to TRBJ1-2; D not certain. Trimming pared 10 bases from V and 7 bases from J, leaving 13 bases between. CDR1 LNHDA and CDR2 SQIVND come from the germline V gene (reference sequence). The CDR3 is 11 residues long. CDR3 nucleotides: TGTGCCACCATGTGGAAGGCTGGCTACACCTTC. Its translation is CATMWKAGYTF.

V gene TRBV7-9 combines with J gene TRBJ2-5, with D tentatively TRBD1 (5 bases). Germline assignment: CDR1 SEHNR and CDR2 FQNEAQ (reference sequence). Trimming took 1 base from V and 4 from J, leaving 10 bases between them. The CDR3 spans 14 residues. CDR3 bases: TGTGCCAGCAGCTTAGTGCCCAGGGTAGAGACCCAGTACTTC. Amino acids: CASSLVPRVETQYF. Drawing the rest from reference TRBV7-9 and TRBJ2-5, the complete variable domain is DTGVSQNPRHKITKRGQNVTFRCDPISEHNRLYWYRQTLGQGPEFLTYFQNEAQLEKSRLLSDRFSAERPKGSFSTLEIQRTEQGDSAMYLCASSLVPRVETQYFGPGTRLLVL.

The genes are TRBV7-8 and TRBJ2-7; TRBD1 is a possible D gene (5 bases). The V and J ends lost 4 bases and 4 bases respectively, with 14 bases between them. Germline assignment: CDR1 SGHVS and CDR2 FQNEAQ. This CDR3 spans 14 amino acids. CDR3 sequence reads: CASSYTSQGYEQYF. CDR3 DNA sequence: TGTGCCAGCAGCTACACGTCTCAGGGTTACGAGCAGTACTTC.

The CDR3 DNA follows: TGCAGCGTCGTAAGCGGGACCCAAGAGACCCAGTACTTC. Its protein product is CSVVSGTQETQYF. The chain couples TRBV29-1 to TRBJ2-5, with 7 bases that match TRBD2. V shed 6 bases and J 1 base; nucleotides not matched to a gene: 5. Germline CDR1 and CDR2: SQVTM and ANQGSEA. There are 13 residues in the CDR3.

CDR3 loop: CASSLSTSGGGRRSEAFF. For the CDR3, the DNA is TGTGCCAGCAGCTTGTCCACGTCTGGCGGGGGGCGCAGGTCTGAAGCTTTCTTT. This chain uses TRBV5-5 with TRBJ1-1; perhaps TRBD1 as D (6 bases). V lost 1 base and J 6 bases, leaving 25 bases between the germline ends. Germline V gene lookup returns CDR1 SGHKS and CDR2 YYEKEE (reference sequence). CDR3 length equals 18 residues.

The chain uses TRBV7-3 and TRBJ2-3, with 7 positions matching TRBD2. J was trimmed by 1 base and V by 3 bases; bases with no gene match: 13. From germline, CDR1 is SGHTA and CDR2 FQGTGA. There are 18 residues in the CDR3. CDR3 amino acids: CASSLGLGGAGGTDTQYF. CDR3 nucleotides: TGTGCCAGCAGCTTGGGGCTGGGAGGCGCGGGGGGCACAGATACGCAGTATTTT.

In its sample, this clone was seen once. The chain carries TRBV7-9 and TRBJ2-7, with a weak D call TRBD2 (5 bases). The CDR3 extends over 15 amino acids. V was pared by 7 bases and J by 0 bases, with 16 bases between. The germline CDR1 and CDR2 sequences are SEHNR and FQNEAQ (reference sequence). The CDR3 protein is CASTRNGVSSYEQYF. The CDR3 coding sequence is TGTGCCAGCACCCGAAACGGGGTAAGCTCCTACGAGCAGTACTTC.

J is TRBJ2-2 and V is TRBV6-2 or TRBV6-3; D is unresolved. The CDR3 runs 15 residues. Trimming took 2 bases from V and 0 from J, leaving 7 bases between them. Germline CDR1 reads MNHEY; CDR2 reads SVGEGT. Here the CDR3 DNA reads TGTGCCAGCAGTTACCACAGCTCGAACACCGGGGAGCTGTTTTTT. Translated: CASSYHSSNTGELFF.

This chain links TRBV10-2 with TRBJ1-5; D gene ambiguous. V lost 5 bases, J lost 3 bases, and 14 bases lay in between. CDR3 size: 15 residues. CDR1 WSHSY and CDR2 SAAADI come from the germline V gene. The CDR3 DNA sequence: TGCGCCAGCAGTCCCCGCCAGTCCATCAATCAGCCCCAGCATTTT. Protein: CASSPRQSINQPQHF.

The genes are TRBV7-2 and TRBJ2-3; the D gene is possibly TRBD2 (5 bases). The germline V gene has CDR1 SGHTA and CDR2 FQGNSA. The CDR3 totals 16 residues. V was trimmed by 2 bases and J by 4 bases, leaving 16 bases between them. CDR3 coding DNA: TGTGCCAGCAGCTTACCGGGATCGTCTGTAGCAGATACGCAGTATTTT. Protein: CASSLPGSSVADTQYF.

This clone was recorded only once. The CDR3 protein is CATGGQGGEAFF. The CDR3 DNA reads as TGTGCCACCGGAGGACAGGGTGGTGAAGCTTTCTTT. V gene TRBV24-1 combines with J gene TRBJ1-1; 8 bases agree with TRBD1. V was pared by 9 bases and J by 7 bases, with 6 bases of the junction left unmatched. The CDR3 extends over 12 amino acids. Germline V gives CDR1 KGHDR, CDR2 SFDVKD.

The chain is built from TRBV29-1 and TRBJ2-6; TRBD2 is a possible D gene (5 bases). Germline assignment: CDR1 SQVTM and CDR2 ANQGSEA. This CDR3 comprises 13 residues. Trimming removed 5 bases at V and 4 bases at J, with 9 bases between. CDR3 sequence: CSVQAAGANVLTF. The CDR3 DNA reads TGCAGCGTTCAAGCGGCCGGGGCCAACGTCCTGACTTTC.

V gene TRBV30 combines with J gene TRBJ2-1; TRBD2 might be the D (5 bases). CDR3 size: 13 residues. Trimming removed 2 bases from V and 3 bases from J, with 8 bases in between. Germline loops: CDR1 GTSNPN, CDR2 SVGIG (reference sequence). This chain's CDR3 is CAWSTGNYNEQFF. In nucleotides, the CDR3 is TGTGCCTGGAGTACCGGGAACTACAATGAGCAGTTCTTC. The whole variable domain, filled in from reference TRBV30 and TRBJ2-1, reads SQTIHQWPATLVQPVGSPLSLECTVEGTSNPNLYWYRQAAGRGLQLLFYSVGIGQISSEVPQNLSASRPQDRQFILSSKKLLLSDSGFYLCAWSTGNYNEQFFGPGTRLTVL.